This note documents a single T cell receptor (beta chain) sequence. Time point reported: week 3, after first cycle of checkpoint inhibitor. No patient had earlier systemic cancer treatment, concurrent immunosuppressants, or another active cancer. Here immunoSEQ multiplex PCR was the method, and the copy in TCRdb shows in-frame clones only, minus some. The sample lists about 6,700 clones, roughly 81% occurring once. This entry belongs to a study of blood T cell dynamics during melanoma immunotherapy. This receptor was taken from a human donor with melanoma. Some clones in this sample may be carry-over from other donors' samples. This specimen was blood, taken from a patient treated with checkpoint blockade.

CDR3 in amino acids: CASSGTGSKGEQFF. For the CDR3, the DNA is TGTGCCAGTTCCGGGACCGGGTCTAAGGGTGAGCAGTTCTTC. The chain combines TRBV27 with TRBJ2-1; TRBD1 or TRBD2 may be the D gene (5 bases each). The CDR3 is 14 amino acids. From germline, CDR1 is MNHEY and CDR2 SMNVEV (reference sequence). Trimming took 9 bases from V and 9 from J, leaving 21 bases between them.